A single T cell receptor (beta chain) is shown here with its context. What antigen it recognizes has not been identified. No much larger clone is present one base from it, and per-base qualities are unavailable. This sample was included in a study of blood T cells in healthy people across ages (dated by TCRdb to between 2015 and 2016). Looking at the study overall: In model experiments, template switching captured roughly one uniquely barcoded TCR beta cDNA molecule for every two T cells. The study measured age-related changes in TCR beta repertoire diversity using deep sequencing normalized with unique cDNA molecular identifiers. The donors were divided into four age groups: young (average about 16 years), middle-aged (roughly 40), aged (approximately 62) and long-lived (around 80). To avoid experimental bias, donors of different ages were randomly spread across the sequencing lanes. Using the same blood draw, the study looked at two additional independent replicas of 1 million unique cDNA reads for two donors, one aged 18 to 30 and the other aged 80 or older. Broader findings and caveats from the paper: Because profiling used bulk unsorted PBMCs, naive and antigen-experienced compartments could not be compared conclusively. The CMV infection status of donors was not known, potentially confounding age-related changes in expanded clonotypes. Estimates of total diversity from one million sequenced T cells were regarded as lower bounds and underestimates. Observed TCR beta diversity correlated strongly with the percentage of naive T cells measured by flow cytometry. As age increased, observed TCR beta diversity per million T cells dropped in a roughly linear way, and a significant reduction was already evident by age about 40. Compared with the aged group, the long-lived group had more naive CD4+ T cells, fewer expanded clones and increased TCR diversity, a pattern suggesting age selection.

The library was produced with 5' RACE. Instrument used: Illumina HiSeq 2500. A second PCR of 7 to 11 cycles was performed with a sample-barcoded 5' primer and a J-beta primer mix. A template-switch 5' adaptor carrying 12 random nucleotides introduced a unique molecular identifier onto each TCR beta cDNA molecule. Each sample yielded at least 3 million CDR3-containing paired-end reads. The Mint cDNA synthesis kit, primed by a TRBC-specific oligonucleotide, was used to synthesize first-strand cDNA from all RNA. After uracil-DNA glycosylase treatment, a first 18-cycle PCR used universal primers M1SS and BC2_uni_R on all cDNA. In the source study's methods: For normalization, 1 million high-quality reads were randomly selected from each sample, with every read carrying a distinct molecular identifier. Instead of being binned into consensus sequences, reads that shared molecular identifiers were thrown out. MiTCR, with a Q25 quality threshold and the strictest error-elimination algorithm, was used for CDR3 identification, clonotype clustering and error correction. A nonparametric unseen species model with Euler transformation was used to estimate a lower bound on total TCR beta diversity. The raw public data were reprocessed by TCRdb itself: fastp quality trimming at Q25, MiXCR clonotype calling, in-frame beta chains only. All rows with the same CDR3 protein become a single entry with the most common DNA and genes. The V and J calls here are based on TCRdb, not the publication. Within this sample are around 1,700,000 distinct CDR3 sequences, with approximately 28% of them counted one time only. The biggest ten clones account for 7.7% of the sample.

Donors were approximately 42 systemically healthy Caucasian individuals from Russia aged roughly 6 to 90 years. Approximately 11 milliliters of peripheral blood were drawn from each donor into EDTA-treated Vacutainer tubes. Ficoll-Paque density-gradient centrifugation was used to isolate PBMCs, with at least 7 million obtained per sample. Total RNA, at least 6 micrograms per sample, was extracted from PBMCs with Trizol reagent. For every donor, flow cytometry on a PBMC aliquot measured the percentage of naive CD45RAhigh/CD27high T cells. This clonotype was sampled from a woman under 40 in good health. Material for sequencing was blood.

CDR3 reads: CASSLASGGPAKNIQYF. The nucleotide sequence reads TGCGCCAGCAGCTTGGCGTCCGGGGGCCCTGCCAAAAACATTCAGTACTTC. Recombination joined TRBV5-1 with TRBJ2-4; the D gene is perhaps TRBD1 or TRBD2, each of them matching over 6 bases. As encoded in the germline V gene, CDR1 is SGHRS while CDR2 is YFSETQ. CDR3 length: 17 amino acids, cysteine to phenylalanine. Only the CDR3 region is kept as DNA, spanning 51 bases read in frame from base 1. V sheds 0 bases and J sheds 1 base, leaving 14 bases between their ends.